What follows are 21 T cell receptor beta chains derived from one specimen sequenced in a study of shared clonotypes between healthy human individuals (dated by TCRdb to the early 2020s). CD8 naive samples were obtained by positive selection for CCR7 among CD45RO-negative cells, yielding a CD45RA+CCR7+ population from which TemRA cells were excluded. Library preparation employed the immunoSEQ multiplex PCR assay. TCRdb carries this immuneACCESS record with in-frame sequences only. Its versions omit some clonotypes, under half of them owing to an unresolved V gene in the studies checked, with the rest unexplained. This sample lists some 2,100,000 clones; about 92% were detected once. Roughly 1.8% of the sample is held by the ten biggest clonotypes. The sequencing input was naive CD8+ T cells from PBMCs. This sample's cell subset or site label indicates: CD45RA+CCR7+. These receptors all come from a man between 18 and 29 years old in good health. Some clones in this sample may be carry-over from other donors' samples.

This sequence joins TRBV10-3 and TRBJ2-5; D may be TRBD1 or TRBD2 (5 bases each). Per the germline V gene, CDR1 is ENHRY and CDR2 is SYGVKD. V lost 0 bases and J lost 5, with 16 bases in between. The CDR3 sequence is 16 residues long. As DNA, the CDR3 is TGTGCCATCAGTGAGTCGAATACGGGGCTCGGGGAGACCCAGTACTTC. Amino acids: CAISESNTGLGETQYF.

This chain connects TRBV7-9 to TRBJ2-5; the match to TRBD2 covers 10 bases. J gave up 0 bases and V 5 bases, and 3 bases lay outside the gene matches. Per the germline V gene, CDR1 is SEHNR and CDR2 is FQNEAQ (reference sequence). The CDR3 is 15 amino acids. As DNA, the CDR3 is TGTGCCAGCAGCCCGACTAGCGGGCACCAAGAGACCCAGTACTTC. Encoded protein: CASSPTSGHQETQYF.

V gene TRBV27 combines with J gene TRBJ2-1, with no clear D. The germline gives CDR1 MNHEY, CDR2 SMNVEV (reference sequence). The CDR3 is 13 amino acids. V was shortened by 6 bases and J by 10 bases, with 16 bases between the two germline ends. CDR3 DNA sequence: TGTGCCAGCAGCCTAACTGGCCTAGAAGAGCAGTTCTTC. This codes for CASSLTGLEEQFF.

The rearrangement joins TRBV6-5 to TRBJ1-4, with 7 bases matching TRBD1. With V trimmed by 7 bases and J by 6 bases, 8 bases remained unmatched. Germline V gene sequence: CDR1 MNHEY, CDR2 SVGAGI. The CDR3 runs to 14 residues. The CDR3, as DNA: TGTGCCAGCAAGCCAACCGGGACAGATGAAAAACTGTTTTTT. Its protein product is CASKPTGTDEKLFF.

The rearrangement joins TRBV10-3 to TRBJ1-5; unclear D gene. This CDR3 spans 14 amino acids. V was shortened by 4 bases and J by 2 bases, with 9 bases between the two germline ends. The V gene's germline CDR1 is ENHRY and CDR2 SYGVKD. The DNA of the CDR3 is TGTGCCATCAGTGTTGACCTTGGCAATCAGCCCCAGCATTTT. Amino acids: CAISVDLGNQPQHF.

A single count supports this clone. The rearrangement links TRBV7-9 to TRBJ1-2; a possible D gene is TRBD1 (6 bases). Germline-derived CDR1 and CDR2 are SEHNR and FQNEAQ (reference sequence). The V and J ends lost 3 bases and 4 bases respectively, with 18 bases between them. The CDR3 is made up of 16 amino acids. The CDR3 sequence: CASSFPGQIPSYGYTF. The DNA for the CDR3 is TGTGCCAGCAGCTTCCCGGGACAAATTCCATCCTATGGCTACACCTTC. Looking up the rest from reference TRBV7-9 and TRBJ1-2 gives the full variable domain: DTGVSQNPRHKITKRGQNVTFRCDPISEHNRLYWYRQTLGQGPEFLTYFQNEAQLEKSRLLSDRFSAERPKGSFSTLEIQRTEQGDSAMYLCASSFPGQIPSYGYTFGSGTRLTVV.

The V and J genes are TRBV7-9 and TRBJ1-2; TRBD1 is a possible D gene (5 bases). V was trimmed by 5 bases and J by 7 bases, leaving 14 bases between them. The CDR3 runs to 13 residues. Germline V lookup: CDR1 SEHNR, CDR2 FQNEAQ (reference sequence). The CDR3 is CASSLGGITGYTF. The CDR3 DNA reads as TGTGCCAGCAGCCTCGGGGGGATTACTGGCTACACCTTC.

The rearrangement uses TRBV5-1 and TRBJ2-7; TRBD2 agrees at 7 bases. There are 16 residues in the CDR3. Germline V gives CDR1 SGHRS, CDR2 YFSETQ. The junction had 15 bases not matched to a gene; V was cut back by 4 bases and J by 5 bases. The CDR3 coding sequence is TGCGCCAGCAGCCCGGCGACTAGCCGCATTAACGACGAGCAGTACTTC. This sequence encodes CASSPATSRINDEQYF.

V gene TRBV6-5 combines with J gene TRBJ2-1; the match to TRBD2 covers 14 bases. After removal of 2 bases from V and 8 bases from J, the junction contained 5 bases not matched to a gene. Germline-derived CDR1 and CDR2 are MNHEY and SVGAGI. This CDR3 is 16 amino acids long. The CDR3 bases are TGTGCCAGCAGTTACCGACTAGCGGGAGGGAGGGATGAGCAGTTCTTC. Its translation is CASSYRLAGGRDEQFF.

A remark on this clone: The same CDR3 is also encoded by other DNA sequences in this sample. In DNA form, the CDR3 reads TGTGCCAGCAGTGGGACAGGGGGCTTCTACGAGCAGTACTTC. As protein: CASSGTGGFYEQYF. This sequence joins TRBV27 and TRBJ2-7, with TRBD1 matching over 12 bases. With V trimmed by 5 bases and J by 3 bases, 2 bases remained unmatched. The germline V gene encodes CDR1 MNHEY and CDR2 SMNVEV (reference sequence). This CDR3 contains 14 residues.

The J gene is TRBJ1-2, the V gene TRBV19, with unresolved D. Germline CDR1 and CDR2: LNHDA and SQIVND (reference sequence). The CDR3 loop spans 14 amino acids. V dropped 5 bases and J dropped 2 bases, with 12 bases sitting between them. The chain's CDR3 is CASSQVLLNYGYTF. The DNA of the CDR3 is TGTGCCAGTAGTCAGGTGCTACTCAACTATGGCTACACCTTC.

J is TRBJ2-1 and V is TRBV6-5; maybe TRBD2 (7 bases). Germline V gene sequence: CDR1 MNHEY, CDR2 SVGAGI. Deletions cut 2 bases from V and 6 bases from J, with 11 bases between. The CDR3 extends over 14 amino acids. The CDR3 nucleotides read TGTGCCAGCAGTTACCCCGGGGGGCTCAATGAGCAGTTCTTC. It yields the protein CASSYPGGLNEQFF.

This sequence joins TRBV19 and TRBJ1-1; D is ambiguous. CDR3 length: 14 amino acids. The V gene's germline CDR1 is LNHDA and CDR2 SQIVND (reference sequence). V was pared by 5 bases and J by 1 base, with 11 bases between. The CDR3 reads CASSPTWENTEAFF. CDR3 coding DNA: TGTGCCAGTAGTCCCACTTGGGAGAACACTGAAGCTTTCTTT.

This clone has only a few counts. This CDR3 is also generated by other DNA sequences in the sample. The chain combines TRBV11-2 with TRBJ1-1, with D hard to call. The germline V gene has CDR1 SGHAT and CDR2 FQNNGV. V was pared by 3 bases and J by 1 base, with 6 bases between. The CDR3 is 13 amino acids. The CDR3 loop is CASSFAGNTEAFF. CDR3 nucleotides: TGTGCCAGCAGCTTTGCAGGGAACACTGAAGCTTTCTTT.

The chain links TRBV6-5 to TRBJ2-1; D unresolved. CDR1 is MNHEY and CDR2 is SVGAGI in the germline V gene. V gave up 6 bases and J gave up 8 bases, with 14 bases separating them. The CDR3 totals 13 residues. The CDR3 nucleotides are TGTGCCAGCAGCTCCCTGGGTGGGGATGAGCAGTTCTTC. It translates to CASSSLGGDEQFF.

The chain combines TRBV7-3 with TRBJ2-3; 8 positions agree with TRBD2. The CDR3 is 15 amino acids. Looked up from germline, CDR1 is SGHTA and CDR2 is FQGTGA. V dropped 7 bases and J dropped 4; count of bases not matched to a gene: 10. CDR3 region: CASTPASGRADTQYF. The DNA for the CDR3 is TGTGCCAGCACCCCAGCAAGCGGGAGAGCAGATACGCAGTATTTT.

The CDR3 loop is CASSGTASYEQYF. In nucleotides, the CDR3 is TGTGCCAGCAGCGGGACGGCCTCCTACGAGCAGTACTTC. V gene TRBV9 combines with J gene TRBJ2-7; the D is unclear. Trimming removed 3 bases at V and 0 bases at J, with 7 bases between. The CDR3 extends over 13 amino acids. Germline V gene data show CDR1 as SGDLS and CDR2 as YYNGEE.

This chain links TRBV29-1 with TRBJ2-7; 10 bases line up with TRBD1. This CDR3 contains 14 residues. J lost 0 bases, V lost 6 bases, and 5 bases had no gene match. Germline V gene lookup returns CDR1 SQVTM and CDR2 ANQGSEA. The CDR3 DNA reads TGCAGCGTAAAGACAGGGGGCGCCTCCTACGAGCAGTACTTC. Residues: CSVKTGGASYEQYF.

The chain couples TRBV19 to TRBJ2-7, with 7 nucleotides matching TRBD2. The junction had 4 bases not matched to a gene; V was cut back by 5 bases and J by 9 bases. CDR3 length: 11 amino acids. CDR1 is LNHDA and CDR2 is SQIVND in the germline V gene (reference sequence). CDR3 loop: CASSLREAQYF. The CDR3, as DNA: TGTGCCAGTAGTCTCCGGGAGGCGCAGTACTTC.

The chain uses TRBV6-1 and TRBJ1-4; possibly TRBD1 for D (6 bases). Germline CDR1 and CDR2: MNHNS and SASEGT. The CDR3 has 13 residues. Trimming removed 6 bases from V and 6 bases from J, with 11 bases in between. The CDR3 DNA reads TGTGCCAGCAGGGGCAGGGGTTATGAAAAACTGTTTTTT. Its translation: CASRGRGYEKLFF.

This rearrangement joins TRBV27 to TRBJ2-5, with D hard to call. The V and J ends lost 1 base and 0 bases respectively, with 6 bases between them. Germline V gives CDR1 MNHEY, CDR2 SMNVEV (reference sequence). The CDR3 runs 14 residues. In nucleotides, the CDR3 is TGTGCCAGCAGTTTATTATCCCACCAAGAGACCCAGTACTTC. Translating gives CASSLLSHQETQYF.